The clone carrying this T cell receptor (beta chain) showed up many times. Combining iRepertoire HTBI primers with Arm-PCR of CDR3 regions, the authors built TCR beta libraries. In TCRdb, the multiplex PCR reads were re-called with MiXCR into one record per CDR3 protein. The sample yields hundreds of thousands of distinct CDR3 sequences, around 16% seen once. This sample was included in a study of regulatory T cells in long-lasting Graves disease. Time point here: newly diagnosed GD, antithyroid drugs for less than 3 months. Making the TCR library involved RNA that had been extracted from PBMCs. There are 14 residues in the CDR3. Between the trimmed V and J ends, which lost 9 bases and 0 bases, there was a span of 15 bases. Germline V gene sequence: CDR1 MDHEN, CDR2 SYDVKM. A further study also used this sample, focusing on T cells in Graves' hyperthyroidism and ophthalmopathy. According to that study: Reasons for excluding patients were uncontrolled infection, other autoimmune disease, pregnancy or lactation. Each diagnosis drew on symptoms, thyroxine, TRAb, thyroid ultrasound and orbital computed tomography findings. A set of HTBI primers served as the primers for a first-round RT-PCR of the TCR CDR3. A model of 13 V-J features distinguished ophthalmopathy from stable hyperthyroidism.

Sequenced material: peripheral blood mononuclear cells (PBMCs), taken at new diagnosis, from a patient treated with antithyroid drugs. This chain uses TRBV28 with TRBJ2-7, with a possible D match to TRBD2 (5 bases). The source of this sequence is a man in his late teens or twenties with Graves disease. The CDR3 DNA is TGTGCCAGTAACAAGGAGGCCGGCTCCTACGAGCAGTACTTC. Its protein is CASNKEAGSYEQYF. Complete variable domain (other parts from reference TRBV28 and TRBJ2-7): DVKVTQSSRYLVKRTGEKVFLECVQDMDHENMFWYRQDPGLGLRLIYFSYDVKMKEKGDIPEGYSVSREKKERFSLILESASTNQTSMYLCASNKEAGSYEQYFGPGTRLTVT.